This TCR beta chain was sequenced during a study of control samples from healthy donors and cancer patients. This clone was observed many times. TCRdb's copy holds only in-frame clones and misses some; the assay was immunoSEQ multiplex PCR. This repertoire shows some 130,000 clones, over 80% found once; its top ten account for over 2%. The CDR3 extends over 14 amino acids. Trimming cost V 2 bases and J 10 bases; bases outside gene matches: 8. Germline CDR1 reads MNHEY; CDR2 reads SVGAGI. The rearrangement links TRBV6-5 to TRBJ1-1; TRBD1 matches at 9 bases. This TCR derives from a woman aged 45-60 years in good health. Sequenced: blood. The CDR3 is CASSYGGQGMRAFF. CDR3 in DNA: TGTGCCAGCAGTTACGGCGGACAGGGGATGAGAGCTTTCTTT.